This entry describes one TCR beta chain. A much larger clone lies a single base off, so this may be a read error. This sample was included in a study of T-cell reconstitution after alpha-beta-depleted transplantation in children. The CDR3 spans 13 residues. Germline V lookup: CDR1 MNHEY, CDR2 SVGAGI. V dropped 4 bases and J dropped 8 bases, with 14 bases sitting between them. Unique molecular identifiers were used to barcode this TCRbeta library. TCRdb redid the calling of the PCR reads with MiXCR, one entry per CDR3 protein. The table includes hundreds of thousands of distinct CDR3 sequences, about 12% detected once.

The origin of this receptor is a human donor who donated a stem cell graft to a child with acute lymphoblastic leukemia. The chain is built from TRBV6-5 and TRBJ1-2, with D possibly matching TRBD1 (5 bases). The source material was PBMCs from the stem cell graft donor, sampled from the stem cell graft. The CDR3 is CASSSYRGTGYTF. The CDR3 DNA reads TGTGCCAGCAGTTCGTACCGGGGGACCGGCTACACCTTC.